The next 2 T cell receptor beta chains were all read from a single sample in a study of cytomegalovirus exposure and HLA in healthy donors (TCRdb year 2017). The library was generated by the immunoSEQ multiplex PCR assay. For the multiplex PCR, a mixture combining 60 forward primers for TCR Vbeta segments and 13 reverse primers for TCR Jbeta segments was used. TCRdb holds this immuneACCESS table with in-frame rearrangements only. Some clones are missing; in checked studies, unresolved V genes explain under half, and the rest has no known cause. The sample yields roughly 100,000 clones; just under 75% were counted once. Around 2.5% of the sample is taken by the ten largest. Source material: PBMCs. All receptors derive from a man aged 45 to 65 in good health and CMV-seropositive.

As regards this clone: Its ends do not fully match the called genes, so a read error is possible. CDR3 protein: CSSSLGLARYNEQFF. The CDR3 nucleotides read TGTTCCAGCAGCTTAGGGCTAGCGCGATACAATGAGCAGTTCTTC. V usage is TRBV7-9 and J usage is TRBJ2-1, with D perhaps matching TRBD2 (6 bases). This CDR3 has 15 residues. Looked up from germline, CDR1 is SEHNR and CDR2 is FQNEAQ (reference sequence). Filled out from reference TRBV7-9 and TRBJ2-1, the complete variable domain reads DTGVSQNPRHKITKRGQNVTFRCDPISEHNRLYWYRQTLGQGPEFLTYFQNEAQLEKSRLLSDRFSAERPKGSFSTLEIQRTEQGDSAMYLCSSSLGLARYNEQFFGPGTRLTVL.

The V gene is TRBV6-1, the J gene TRBJ2-1, with a weak D call TRBD2 (5 bases). Trimming took 8 bases from V and 0 from J, leaving 11 bases between them. This CDR3 region has 14 residues. In germline, CDR1 is MNHNS, CDR2 SASEGT. CDR3 residues: CASETMSSYNEQFF. The CDR3 nucleotides read TGTGCCAGCGAGACTATGAGCTCCTACAATGAGCAGTTCTTC.